These 14 T cell receptor beta chains were all obtained from the same sample, sequenced in a study of blood T cells in healthy people across ages. Using a J-beta primer mix together with a sample-barcoded 5' primer, a second PCR was run for about 6 to 12 cycles. TCRdb reprocessed the 5' RACE reads via MiXCR and lists one record per CDR3 protein. The table has roughly 800,000 distinct CDR3 sequences, around 25% seen once. This same sample was also part of a study on T cells of mothers and their children.

The sequencing input was blood. The origin of the receptors is a boy between 10 and 17 years old in good health.

The chain couples TRBV2 to TRBJ1-2; tentatively, D is TRBD1 (5 bases). There are 16 residues in the CDR3. V dropped 1 base and J dropped 4 bases, with 16 bases sitting between them. The V gene's germline CDR1 is SNHLY and CDR2 FYNNEI. The CDR3 DNA reads TGTGCCAGCAGTGAAGGGCGACAGCCGAGTGCCTATGGCTACACCTTC. This sequence encodes CASSEGRQPSAYGYTF.

This rearrangement joins TRBV20-1 to TRBJ2-4; tentative D call: TRBD1 (5 bases). V was shortened by 3 bases and J by 5 bases, with 11 bases between the two germline ends. CDR3 length equals 13 residues. Germline CDR1 DFQATT, CDR2 SNEGSKA (reference sequence). The CDR3 DNA reads TGCAGTGCTAGCCCCCTGACAGAAAACATTCAGTACTTC. Protein product: CSASPLTENIQYF.

The chain links TRBV11-2 to TRBJ1-1, with a tentative D call TRBD1 (5 bases). V lost 3 bases to trimming and J lost 0 bases, with 11 bases between them. Looked up from germline, CDR1 is SGHAT and CDR2 is FQNNGV. CDR3 length equals 15 residues. CDR3 sequence reads: CASSFSRQLNTEAFF. CDR3 nucleotides: TGTGCCAGCAGCTTCTCAAGACAGTTGAACACTGAAGCTTTCTTT.

The table lists this clonotype with a few counts. V usage is TRBV4-2 and J usage is TRBJ2-1; D uncertain. V dropped 0 bases and J dropped 4 bases, with 10 bases sitting between them. The germline V gene has CDR1 LGHNA and CDR2 YNFKEQ. The CDR3 is 15 residues long. CDR3: CASSQDPRAYNEQFF. CDR3 in DNA: TGTGCCAGCAGCCAAGACCCACGAGCTTACAATGAGCAGTTCTTC.

This clonotype was seen only a few times. This rearrangement joins TRBV3-1 to TRBJ2-5, with 11 bases lining up with TRBD2. Trimming removed 1 base from V and 4 bases from J; junction bases left unmatched: 2. CDR1 is LGHDT, CDR2 YNNKEL, per germline (reference sequence). The CDR3 spans 15 residues. CDR3 amino acids: CASSQVTSGRETQYF. The DNA of the CDR3 is TGTGCCAGCAGCCAAGTCACTAGCGGGAGAGAGACCCAGTACTTC.

This clonotype was counted a few times. This rearrangement joins TRBV20-1 to TRBJ1-4, with 7 bases that match TRBD1. From germline, CDR1 is DFQATT and CDR2 SNEGSKA (reference sequence). The CDR3 has 16 residues. Trimming removed 6 bases from V and 2 bases from J; junction bases left unmatched: 12. The CDR3 loop is CSALDRAQGTNEKLFF. The CDR3 coding sequence is TGCAGTGCCCTGGACCGGGCACAGGGGACTAATGAAAAACTGTTTTTT.

This clonotype was counted between two and nine times. This chain connects TRBV6-1 to TRBJ2-7; D might be TRBD1 (5 bases). The V and J ends lost 8 bases and 1 base respectively, with 15 bases between them. The germline V gene encodes CDR1 MNHNS and CDR2 SASEGT. This CDR3 comprises 14 residues. CDR3 sequence reads: CASSKEGESYEQYF. CDR3 bases: TGTGCCAGCTCCAAGGAAGGGGAATCCTACGAGCAGTACTTC.

The chain recombines TRBV20-1 with TRBJ2-5, with TRBD2 identical over 11 bases. The J call is doubtful: the DNA matches TRBJ2-1 better. The CDR3 is 15 amino acids. The germline gives CDR1 DFQATT, CDR2 SNEGSKA (reference sequence). CDR3 loop: CSARVPSGGRGEQFF. Here the CDR3 DNA reads TGCAGTGCTAGAGTTCCTAGCGGGGGGCGGGGTGAGCAGTTCTTC.

The J gene is TRBJ2-7, the V gene TRBV13, with D maybe TRBD2 (6 bases). Deletions cut 5 bases from V and 1 base from J, with 21 bases between. The CDR3 has 17 amino acids. Germline-derived CDR1 and CDR2 are PRHDT and FYEKMQ (reference sequence). The chain's CDR3 is CASSPDNKDYKSYEQYF. In DNA, the CDR3 is TGTGCCAGCAGCCCAGATAACAAGGACTACAAATCCTACGAGCAGTACTTC.

This clonotype showed up just a few times. The rearrangement links TRBV20-1 to TRBJ2-2, with D perhaps TRBD2 (5 bases). V lost 3 bases to trimming and J lost 0 bases, with 11 bases between them. Germline V CDR1 and CDR2: DFQATT, SNEGSKA (reference sequence). This CDR3 has 15 amino acids. This chain's CDR3 is CSARGETANTGELFF. CDR3 sequence (DNA): TGCAGTGCTAGGGGAGAAACCGCGAACACCGGGGAGCTGTTTTTT.

This clonotype has only a few counts. The chain uses TRBV9 and TRBJ2-2; TRBD2 matches 10 bases. Germline CDR1 SGDLS, CDR2 YYNGEE. V was pared by 3 bases and J by 7 bases, with 9 bases of the junction left unmatched. CDR3 length: 16 residues. CDR3 nucleotide sequence: TGTGCCAGCAGCGCTCTAAGCGGGGGGGTCGGCGGGGAGCTGTTTTTT. Residues: CASSALSGGVGGELFF.

This clonotype was seen more than once but under ten times. This rearrangement joins TRBV2 to TRBJ2-7; D call uncertain. Looked up from germline, CDR1 is SNHLY and CDR2 is FYNNEI. The V end lost 8 bases, the J end lost 2 bases, and 13 bases lay between the germline ends. CDR3 length: 13 amino acids. The CDR3 bases are TGTGCCAGCGGTCGGACGCCGACCTACGAGCAGTACTTC. It is translated as CASGRTPTYEQYF.

This rearrangement joins TRBV9 to TRBJ1-1; a possible D gene is TRBD1 (5 bases). Germline V lookup: CDR1 SGDLS, CDR2 YYNGEE. CDR3 length equals 15 residues. V was cut by 4 bases and J by 4 bases, with 17 bases left in between. The CDR3 nucleotides read TGTGCCAGCAGCCCTGGGCCCGTTGGGGGCACTGAAGCTTTCTTT. This gives the protein CASSPGPVGGTEAFF.

The chain recombines TRBV10-3 with TRBJ2-5; possibly TRBD1 for D (5 bases). CDR1 is ENHRY and CDR2 is SYGVKD in the germline V gene. This CDR3 is built from 13 residues. V lost 3 bases to trimming and J lost 1 base, with 6 bases between them. This CDR3 reads CAISEDSQETQYF. CDR3 sequence (DNA): TGTGCCATCAGTGAAGACAGCCAAGAGACCCAGTACTTC.